This T cell receptor beta chain was profiled in a study of shared clonotypes between healthy human individuals. This clone was counted between two and nine times. Germline loops: CDR1 ENHRY, CDR2 SYGVKD. The CDR3 length is 13 residues. The germline V and J ends were trimmed by 11 bases and 5 bases, with 18 bases remaining between them. Profiled with immunoSEQ multiplex PCR; TCRdb holds only in-frame clones, not every one. In the table there are a few million clones, about 92% of which are singletons. This TCR was recovered from a young man in good health. Some clones in this sample may be carry-over from other donors' samples. The sequencing sample was made of naive CD4+ T cells from PBMCs. The subset: CD45RA+ positively selected. This chain uses TRBV10-3 with TRBJ1-2; perhaps TRBD1 as D (5 bases). The CDR3 region is CAASPGTAYGYTF. The DNA for the CDR3 is TGTGCCGCCAGCCCTGGGACCGCGTATGGCTACACCTTC.